A selection of T cell receptor beta chains follows, all from one sample in a study of cytomegalovirus exposure and HLA in healthy donors. TCRdb's table, derived via immunoSEQ multiplex PCR, lists solely in-frame clones and lacks some. The sample lists about 160,000 clones, roughly four fifths occurring once. Sequenced material: PBMCs. Source of these receptors: a man in his fifties or sixties in good health and CMV-seronegative. Each CDR3 is given with its conserved first and last residue. D genes are given only for firm matches. Expanded clones get a size class; other rows say once, few or many, or leave the size out.

v_call: TRBV4-1; d_call: TRBD1; clone_size: .; j_call: TRBJ1-4; cdr3_nt: TGCGCCAGCAGCCAAGAGGGAGGGACAGGGTTCTATAATGAAAAACTGTTTTTT; cdr3_aa: CASSQEGGTGFYNEKLFF
v_call: TRBV7-7; d_call: TRBD1; clone_size: .; j_call: TRBJ2-1; cdr3_nt: TGTGCCAGCAGCCTCGGACAGGGGGCTAACAATGAGCAGTTCTTC; cdr3_aa: CASSLGQGANNEQFF
v_call: TRBV28; d_call: TRBD1; clone_size: .; j_call: TRBJ2-7; cdr3_nt: TGTGCCATCACGGGACAGGGTTTGTACGAGCAGTACTTC; cdr3_aa: CAITGQGLYEQYF
v_call: TRBV7-9; d_call: .; clone_size: .; j_call: TRBJ2-5; cdr3_nt: TGTGCCAGCAGCTTAGGGCAGGGGAGCAAGACCCAGTACTTC; cdr3_aa: CASSLGQGSKTQYF
v_call: TRBV7-9; d_call: TRBD1; clone_size: .; j_call: TRBJ2-7; cdr3_nt: TGTGCCAGCAGCTTAGCCCCAGGGGGTATGCAGTACTTC; cdr3_aa: CASSLAPGGMQYF
v_call: TRBV9; d_call: .; clone_size: .; j_call: TRBJ2-7; cdr3_nt: TGTGCCAGCAGCCCCGGGAGAAGCTCCTACGAGCAGTACTTC; cdr3_aa: CASSPGRSSYEQYF
v_call: TRBV6-5; d_call: TRBD1; clone_size: .; j_call: TRBJ1-5; cdr3_nt: TGTGCCAGCAGCTGGGGGCAGGGGGCGATGGGGCCCCAGCATTTT; cdr3_aa: CASSWGQGAMGPQHF
v_call: TRBV19; d_call: .; clone_size: few; j_call: TRBJ2-7; cdr3_nt: TGTGCCAGTAGTCCTCGCGGGGCCCACCACGAGCAGTACTTC; cdr3_aa: CASSPRGAHHEQYF
v_call: TRBV18; d_call: .; clone_size: .; j_call: TRBJ2-7; cdr3_nt: TGTGCCAGCTCACCCGGGGTCACCTACGAGCAGTACTTC; cdr3_aa: CASSPGVTYEQYF
v_call: TRBV4-3; d_call: TRBD2; clone_size: .; j_call: TRBJ2-2; cdr3_nt: TGCGCCAGCAGCCAAGGGTCCCGTCCGACTAGCGGGAGGAACACCGGGGAGCTGTTTTTT; cdr3_aa: CASSQGSRPTSGRNTGELFF
v_call: TRBV9; d_call: TRBD2; clone_size: .; j_call: TRBJ2-3; cdr3_nt: TGTGCCAGCAGCGTAGATCCGGGGGGGCTACGGGGCACAGATACGCAGTATTTT; cdr3_aa: CASSVDPGGLRGTDTQYF
v_call: TRBV27; d_call: TRBD1; clone_size: .; j_call: TRBJ2-7; cdr3_nt: TGTGCCAGCAGTTACTCGCGCGGGACAGGGGGCTACGAGCAGTACTTC; cdr3_aa: CASSYSRGTGGYEQYF
v_call: TRBV29-1; d_call: TRBD1; clone_size: .; j_call: TRBJ2-2; cdr3_nt: TGCAGCGCCGGGACAGGGTATCTCGGGGAGCTGTTTTTT; cdr3_aa: CSAGTGYLGELFF
v_call: TRBV10-2; d_call: TRBD2; clone_size: .; j_call: TRBJ2-5; cdr3_nt: TGCGCCAGCAGTGAGCCCACTCGGACTAGCGGGATTAAAGAGACCCAGTACTTC; cdr3_aa: CASSEPTRTSGIKETQYF
v_call: TRBV2; d_call: TRBD1; clone_size: few; j_call: TRBJ1-5; cdr3_nt: TGTGCCAGTTCAACAGACAGGGCGTTTTATTCTAATCCTAGCAATCAGCCCCAGCATTTT; cdr3_aa: CASSTDRAFYSNPSNQPQHF
v_call: TRBV29-1; d_call: .; clone_size: .; j_call: TRBJ2-2; cdr3_nt: TGCAGCGTGACCGGATATAGCCAGAGCGGGGAGCTGTTTTTT; cdr3_aa: CSVTGYSQSGELFF
v_call: TRBV5-4; d_call: TRBD1; clone_size: .; j_call: TRBJ2-7; cdr3_nt: TGTGCCAGCAGCAACCTCAGGACAGGGGATTCCTACGAGCAGTACTTC; cdr3_aa: CASSNLRTGDSYEQYF
v_call: TRBV19; d_call: .; clone_size: .; j_call: TRBJ2-5; cdr3_nt: TGTGCCAGTAGTAATGTCCGGGGAGAGACCCAGTACTTC; cdr3_aa: CASSNVRGETQYF
v_call: TRBV7-9; d_call: .; clone_size: .; j_call: TRBJ2-2; cdr3_nt: TGTGCCAGCAGCTTAGAGAGCGCGAACACCGGGGAGCTGTTTTTT; cdr3_aa: CASSLESANTGELFF
v_call: TRBV9; d_call: .; clone_size: .; j_call: TRBJ2-2; cdr3_nt: TGTGCCAGCAGCTTGGGACGGACAGCCACCGGGGAGCTGTTTTTT; cdr3_aa: CASSLGRTATGELFF
v_call: TRBV11-3; d_call: .; clone_size: many; j_call: TRBJ2-2; cdr3_nt: TGTGCCAGCAGCAGCCGGTTCGGCGGGGAGCTGTTTTTT; cdr3_aa: CASSSRFGGELFF
v_call: TRBV11-3; d_call: TRBD2; clone_size: .; j_call: TRBJ2-3; cdr3_nt: TGTGCCAGCAGCTTAGATTTAGCGGGAGGGCCCGGAGATACGCAGTATTTT; cdr3_aa: CASSLDLAGGPGDTQYF
v_call: TRBV5-1; d_call: TRBD1; clone_size: .; j_call: TRBJ2-3; cdr3_nt: TGCGCCAGCAGCTGGACTGACAGGGGGGACACAGATACGCAGTATTTT; cdr3_aa: CASSWTDRGDTDTQYF
v_call: TRBV28; d_call: .; clone_size: .; j_call: TRBJ2-5; cdr3_nt: TGTGCCAGCAGTTTATCGACAGGGAGGAGGGCTGTGACCCAGTACTTC; cdr3_aa: CASSLSTGRRAVTQYF
v_call: TRBV21-1; d_call: .; clone_size: .; j_call: TRBJ1-1; cdr3_nt: TGTGCCAGCAGCAAAGTCCCACGGGGGATGAACACTGAAGCTTTCTTT; cdr3_aa: CASSKVPRGMNTEAFF
v_call: TRBV15; d_call: .; clone_size: once; j_call: TRBJ2-7; cdr3_nt: TGTGCCACCAGCAACCTACAGGGATACGAGCAGTACTTC; cdr3_aa: CATSNLQGYEQYF
v_call: TRBV7-6; d_call: .; clone_size: .; j_call: TRBJ1-5; cdr3_nt: TGTGCCAGCAGCTCATCAGCGGGTCAGCCCCAGCATTTT; cdr3_aa: CASSSSAGQPQHF
v_call: TRBV2; d_call: TRBD1; clone_size: .; j_call: TRBJ2-5; cdr3_nt: TGTGCCAGCAACTCAGGTCAGGGGGCCTGGGAGACCCAGTACTTC; cdr3_aa: CASNSGQGAWETQYF
v_call: TRBV6-1; d_call: TRBD1; clone_size: .; j_call: TRBJ2-5; cdr3_nt: TGTGCCAGCAGTGGAATCCCGACAGGGTGGGAGACCCAGTACTTC; cdr3_aa: CASSGIPTGWETQYF
v_call: TRBV11-3; d_call: TRBD1; clone_size: .; j_call: TRBJ2-1; cdr3_nt: TGTGCCAGCAGCTTAGGTTCAGGACAGGACCATAATGAGCAGTTCTTC; cdr3_aa: CASSLGSGQDHNEQFF
v_call: TRBV18; d_call: .; clone_size: .; j_call: TRBJ2-7; cdr3_nt: TGTGCCAGCTCACCACCTAGCGGAGGCCTATACAACGAGCAGTACTTC; cdr3_aa: CASSPPSGGLYNEQYF
v_call: TRBV7-6; d_call: TRBD2; clone_size: .; j_call: TRBJ2-1; cdr3_nt: TGTGCCAGCAGCTTACTGTCCAGAATTATAGCGGGGGGGCTGGATGAGCAGTTCTTC; cdr3_aa: CASSLLSRIIAGGLDEQFF
v_call: TRBV5-8; d_call: TRBD1; clone_size: .; j_call: TRBJ2-1; cdr3_nt: TGTGCCAGCAGCCCCGGGACAGTGTTCTACAATGAGCAGTTCTTC; cdr3_aa: CASSPGTVFYNEQFF
v_call: TRBV5-1; d_call: .; clone_size: .; j_call: TRBJ2-5; cdr3_nt: TGCGCCAGCAGCCTATTGTCGACGGGTGGGGAGACCCAGTACTTC; cdr3_aa: CASSLLSTGGETQYF
v_call: TRBV19; d_call: TRBD2; clone_size: .; j_call: TRBJ2-5; cdr3_nt: TGTGCCAGTAGTATAGGCGGTAGCGGGGGTCAAGAGACCCAGTACTTC; cdr3_aa: CASSIGGSGGQETQYF
v_call: TRBV11-3; d_call: .; clone_size: once; j_call: TRBJ2-2; cdr3_nt: TGTGCCAGCAGCTCCTCAGGGACTAACACCGGGGAGCTGTTTTTT; cdr3_aa: CASSSSGTNTGELFF
v_call: TRBV11-2; d_call: .; clone_size: .; j_call: TRBJ2-1; cdr3_nt: TGTGCCAGCGGACTAAGACAGGGACCCTACAATGAGCAGTTCTTC; cdr3_aa: CASGLRQGPYNEQFF
v_call: TRBV11-2; d_call: .; clone_size: .; j_call: TRBJ2-7; cdr3_nt: TGTGCCAGCAGCTCGAGAAGCTACGAGCAGTACTTC; cdr3_aa: CASSSRSYEQYF
v_call: TRBV27; d_call: .; clone_size: .; j_call: TRBJ1-2; cdr3_nt: TGTGCCAGCAGTTTCCAGGGGCGCCCCTCCGGCTATGGCTACACCTTC; cdr3_aa: CASSFQGRPSGYGYTF